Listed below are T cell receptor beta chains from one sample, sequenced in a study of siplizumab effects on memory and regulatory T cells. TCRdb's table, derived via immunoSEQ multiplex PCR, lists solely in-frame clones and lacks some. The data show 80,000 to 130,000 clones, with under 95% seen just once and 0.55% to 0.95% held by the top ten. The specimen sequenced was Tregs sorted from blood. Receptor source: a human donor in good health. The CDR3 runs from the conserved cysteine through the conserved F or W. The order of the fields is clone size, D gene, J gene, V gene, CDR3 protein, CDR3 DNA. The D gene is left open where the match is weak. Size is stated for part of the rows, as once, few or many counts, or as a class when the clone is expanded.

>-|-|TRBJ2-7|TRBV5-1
CASSSRYEQYF
TGCGCCAGCAGCTCACGCTACGAGCAGTACTTC
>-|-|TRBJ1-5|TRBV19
CASSIDRGRPLNQPQHF
TGTGCCAGTAGTATAGATCGGGGACGCCCACTCAATCAGCCCCAGCATTTT
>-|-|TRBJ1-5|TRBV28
CASSALAGKSNQPQHF
TGTGCCAGCAGTGCCCTTGCCGGGAAAAGCAATCAGCCCCAGCATTTT
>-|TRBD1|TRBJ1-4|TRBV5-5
CASSLGGTGNEKLFF
TGTGCCAGCAGCTTGGGAGGGACAGGGAATGAAAAACTGTTTTTT
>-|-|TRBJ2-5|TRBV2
CASSEGPGTQYF
TGTGCCAGCAGTGAAGGGCCGGGGACCCAGTACTTC
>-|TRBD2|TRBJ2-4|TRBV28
CASSLRGVSGLAKNIQYF
TGTGCCAGCAGTTTAAGAGGGGTTAGCGGGTTGGCCAAAAACATTCAGTACTTC
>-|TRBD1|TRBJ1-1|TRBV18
CASSPQGARTEAFF
TGTGCCAGCTCACCCCAGGGGGCGAGGACTGAAGCTTTCTTT
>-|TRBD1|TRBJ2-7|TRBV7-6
CASSSGQRYEQYF
TGTGCCAGCAGCTCGGGACAGAGATACGAGCAGTACTTC
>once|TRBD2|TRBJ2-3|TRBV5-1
CASSLWTSGTDTQYF
TGCGCCAGCAGCCTCTGGACTAGCGGCACAGATACGCAGTATTTT
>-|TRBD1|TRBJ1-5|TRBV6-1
CASSLRQGGNQPQHF
TGTGCCAGCAGTCTTAGACAGGGAGGCAATCAGCCCCAGCATTTT
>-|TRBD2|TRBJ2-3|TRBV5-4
CASRNLAGGRDTQYF
TGTGCCAGCAGAAACTTAGCGGGAGGGCGGGATACGCAGTATTTT
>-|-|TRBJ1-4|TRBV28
CAGSGRGPNEKLFF
TGTGCCGGCTCAGGCAGGGGCCCTAATGAAAAACTGTTTTTT
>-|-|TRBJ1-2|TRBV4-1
CASSHPTGRGNYGYTF
TGCGCCAGCAGCCATCCTACGGGACGGGGAAACTATGGCTACACCTTC
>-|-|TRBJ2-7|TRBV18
CASSPGSAYEQYF
TGTGCCAGCTCACCGGGCTCAGCCTACGAGCAGTACTTC
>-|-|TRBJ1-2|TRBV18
CASSQRGSHGYTF
TGTGCCAGCTCCCAAAGGGGGTCACATGGCTACACCTTC
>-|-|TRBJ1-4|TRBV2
CASNVAVDSIATNEKLFF
TGTGCCAGCAATGTAGCGGTGGACAGCATTGCAACTAATGAAAAACTGTTTTTT
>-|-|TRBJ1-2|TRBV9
CASSVSSQGSYTF
TGTGCCAGCAGCGTATCATCCCAGGGCTCCTACACCTTC
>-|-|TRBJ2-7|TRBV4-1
CASSQGREPYEQYF
TGCGCCAGCAGCCAAGGCAGGGAGCCCTACGAGCAGTACTTC
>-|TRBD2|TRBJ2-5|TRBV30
CAWSASGRGETQYF
TGTGCCTGGAGTGCTAGCGGGAGGGGAGAGACCCAGTACTTC
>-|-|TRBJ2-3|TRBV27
CASSIRATAGRLPKSTDTQYF
TGTGCCAGCAGTATCAGGGCAACGGCGGGCCGCCTTCCAAAGAGCACAGATACGCAGTATTTT
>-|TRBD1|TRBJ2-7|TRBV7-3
CASRGTGTGFYEQYF
TGTGCCAGCAGGGGGACCGGGACAGGGTTCTACGAGCAGTACTTC
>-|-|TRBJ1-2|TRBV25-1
CASSAFNYGYTF
TGTGCCAGCAGTGCGTTCAACTATGGCTACACCTTC
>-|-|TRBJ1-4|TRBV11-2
CASSFERRPTKLFF
TGTGCCAGCAGCTTCGAGCGGAGACCTACAAAACTGTTTTTT
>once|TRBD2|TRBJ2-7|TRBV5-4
CASSFGLAGGDEQYF
TGTGCCAGCAGCTTTGGGTTAGCGGGAGGAGACGAGCAGTACTTC
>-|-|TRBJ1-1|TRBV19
CASSPLTGTMNTEAFF
TGTGCCAGTAGTCCCCTAACAGGAACTATGAACACTGAAGCTTTCTTT
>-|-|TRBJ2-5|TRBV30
CAWSRREETQYF
TGTGCCTGGAGTAGAAGGGAAGAGACCCAGTACTTC
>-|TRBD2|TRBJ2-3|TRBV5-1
CASSLGGRSPTDTQYF
TGCGCCAGCAGCTTGGGCGGGAGGAGTCCCACAGATACGCAGTATTTT
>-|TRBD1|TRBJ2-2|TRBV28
CASIQGAGELFF
TGTGCCAGCATTCAGGGGGCCGGGGAGCTGTTTTTT
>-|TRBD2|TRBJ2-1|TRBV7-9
CARRRSGNNEQFF
TGTGCCAGGCGGCGGAGCGGGAACAATGAGCAGTTCTTC
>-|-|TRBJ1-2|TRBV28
CASSLRSLLSYTF
TGTGCCAGCAGTTTACGCTCCCTACTGAGCTACACCTTC
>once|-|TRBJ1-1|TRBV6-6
CASTYEGWTEAFF
TGTGCCAGCACTTATGAGGGTTGGACTGAAGCTTTCTTT
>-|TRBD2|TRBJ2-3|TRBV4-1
CASSPAGGASWYTQYF
TGCGCCAGCAGCCCGGCGGGGGGGGCCAGTTGGTATACGCAGTATTTT
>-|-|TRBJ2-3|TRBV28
CASSFGGYTDTQYF
TGTGCCAGCAGTTTCGGGGGTTACACAGATACGCAGTATTTT
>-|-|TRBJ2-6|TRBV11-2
CASSLGSSGANVLTF
TGTGCCAGCAGCCTAGGATCCTCTGGGGCCAACGTCCTGACTTTC
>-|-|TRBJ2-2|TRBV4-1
CASSQETGKATGELFF
TGCGCCAGCAGCCAAGAAACAGGGAAGGCCACCGGGGAGCTGTTTTTT
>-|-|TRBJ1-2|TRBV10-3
CAISESGPDGYGYTF
TGTGCCATCAGTGAGTCCGGGCCCGACGGCTATGGCTACACCTTC
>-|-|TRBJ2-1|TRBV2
CASSGLDSRLFF
TGTGCCAGCAGTGGTTTAGACAGTAGGCTGTTCTTC
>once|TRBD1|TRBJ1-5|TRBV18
CASSRQGSHQPQHF
TGTGCCAGCTCACGACAGGGATCCCATCAGCCCCAGCATTTT
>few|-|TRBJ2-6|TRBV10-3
CAISAGERGANVLTF
TGTGCCATCAGCGCAGGGGAGAGGGGGGCCAACGTCCTGACTTTC
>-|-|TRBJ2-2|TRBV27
CASISYTGELFF
TGTGCCAGCATCTCTTACACCGGGGAGCTGTTTTTT